This TCR beta chain was recovered during a study of cytomegalovirus exposure and HLA in healthy donors. Notes on this clone: The antigen remains undetermined.

13 Jbeta primers and 60 Vbeta primers were used for the PCR. In the authors' methods: Roughly 80 million unique TCR beta chains, roughly 11 million shared, were counted in a later analysis. Generated by immunoSEQ multiplex PCR, the TCRdb table keeps only in-frame clones and is missing some. V, J and clone size were drawn from that table, and D and trimming were deduced from the DNA. The data show approximately 130,000 clones, 80% seen once. Whole-study results and caveats: In vitro, a few CMV-associated chains proved specific for CMV antigens.

The germline CDR1 and CDR2 sequences are SEHNR and FQNEAQ (reference sequence). This CDR3 region has 14 residues. Germline trimming cut 1 base from V and 7 bases from J; bases unmatched to any gene: 3. The V gene is TRBV7-9, the J gene TRBJ2-1; 8 nucleotides line up with TRBD1. The clonotype was recovered from a woman aged 40 to 50 in good health and CMV-seronegative. Sequencing input: PBMCs. CDR3 bases: TGTGCCAGCAGCTTAGGGGACAGGCCAAATGAGCAGTTCTTC. Protein sequence: CASSLGDRPNEQFF.